This T cell receptor beta chain derives from a study of radiotherapy plus CTLA-4 blockade in lung cancer. Study details: Disease control was present in around a third of patients, and objective responses in approximately 20%.

Libraries were prepared by immunoSEQ multiplex PCR; TCRdb keeps only in-frame clonotypes and omits some of them. The sample shows more than 40,000 clones, 82% of them seen only once. This clone appeared once. Its target is not known. Overall study findings and caveats: In blood, tumor-derived TCR clones expanded after radiotherapy plus ipilimumab. How blood T cell clones changed early, along with interferon-beta, reportedly forecast response best.

The CDR3 covers 15 residues. The V gene lost 4 bases and the J gene lost 7 bases, with 17 bases spanning the gap. The germline gives CDR1 SGHTA, CDR2 FQGTGA. It was focal radiation plus CTLA-4 blockade with ipilimumab that patients with chemo-refractory metastatic non-small-cell lung cancer received. Sequences were derived from peripheral blood, sampled from a patient treated with radiotherapy plus ipilimumab. This rearrangement joins TRBV7-3 to TRBJ2-1; tentative D call: TRBD1 (6 bases). This TCR came from a human donor with non-small cell lung cancer who had stable disease on radiotherapy plus ipilimumab. This CDR3 reads CASSSAQQGGNEQFF. The CDR3 DNA reads TGTGCCAGCAGCTCAGCCCAACAGGGCGGGAATGAGCAGTTCTTC.